This paragraph covers one TCR beta chain sequence. The antigen is undetermined. The sample originates from a study of cytomegalovirus exposure and HLA in healthy donors. PCR primers comprised 60 Vbeta and 13 Jbeta primers. Here immunoSEQ multiplex PCR was the method, and the copy in TCRdb shows in-frame clones only, minus some. This table has about 180,000 clones, around 80% appearing once. Study-wide results and limits: Later analysis indicated greater clonal expansion among HLA-associated TCR beta chains than among equally common other chains.

The sample taken for sequencing was PBMCs. The sequence was obtained from a boy younger than 10 in good health and CMV-seronegative.

The CDR3 DNA follows: TGTGCCAGCAGTGAGCAGGGACAGGATCACTATGGCTACACCTTC. It yields the protein CASSEQGQDHYGYTF. The chain employs TRBV6-1 and TRBJ1-2, with 8 positions matching TRBD1. In germline, CDR1 is MNHNS, CDR2 SASEGT. This CDR3 has 15 residues. The trim removed 3 bases at V and 3 bases at J, leaving 6 bases unmatched.